These 10 T cell receptor beta chains came from one sample sequenced in a study of blood T cell repertoires in COVID-19. Sequenced by immunoSEQ multiplex PCR; TCRdb stores in-frame clones only, minus some. Here the sample spans 150,000 to 160,000 clones, about 80% being singletons. The sequenced material came from peripheral blood. Receptor source: a woman aged 55-75 years with acute or convalescent COVID-19.

The CDR3 sequence is CASSLQGYGYTF. DNA for the CDR3: TGTGCCAGCAGTCTACAGGGGTATGGCTACACCTTC. The V and J genes are TRBV12-3 or TRBV12-4 and TRBJ1-2; TRBD1 matches 7 bases. Unmatched junction bases numbered 2, after V lost 5 bases and J lost 5 bases. This CDR3 has 12 amino acids.

This clone was seen once. The chain is built from TRBV19 and TRBJ1-5; 9 nucleotides agree with TRBD1. V was pared by 7 bases and J by 6 bases, with 13 bases of the junction left unmatched. There are 16 residues in the CDR3. The germline V gene has CDR1 LNHDA and CDR2 SQIVND (reference sequence). The CDR3 is CASMGPRQGGIQPQHF. The CDR3 DNA sequence: TGTGCCAGTATGGGGCCCCGACAGGGGGGGATTCAGCCCCAGCATTTT.

The rearrangement joins TRBV7-9 to TRBJ2-1, with D maybe TRBD2 (6 bases). CDR3 length equals 19 residues. Germline loops: CDR1 SEHNR, CDR2 FQNEAQ (reference sequence). The V gene lost 0 bases and the J gene lost 4 bases, with 22 bases spanning the gap. CDR3 in DNA: TGTGCCAGCAGCTTAGCCGGGACTCGACCCTCGTCGGCTTACAATGAGCAGTTCTTC. Encoded protein: CASSLAGTRPSSAYNEQFF.

Only one count was recorded for this clone. This chain links TRBV2 with TRBJ1-1, with no clear D. V gave up 3 bases and J gave up 0 bases, with 5 bases separating them. In germline, CDR1 is SNHLY, CDR2 FYNNEI. The CDR3 is 13 amino acids. In DNA, the CDR3 is TGTGCCAGCAGTGAGGGCCTGAACACTGAAGCTTTCTTT. Translation: CASSEGLNTEAFF.

This chain links TRBV3-1 (or the pseudogene TRBV3-2) with TRBJ2-1; D gene uncertain. Looked up from germline, CDR1 is LGHDT and CDR2 is YNNKEL (reference sequence). Trimming took off 2 bases at V and 3 bases at J, with 11 bases between the two ends. This CDR3 region has 15 residues. Here the CDR3 DNA reads TGTGCCAGCAGCCAAAGCCTAGTCTTCTACAATGAGCAGTTCTTC. Translating it yields CASSQSLVFYNEQFF.

Concerning this clone itself: Other DNA sequences in this specimen translate into the identical CDR3. The V gene is TRBV18, the J gene TRBJ1-1; D not certain. Per germline, CDR1 KGHSH and CDR2 LQKENI. V was shortened by 2 bases and J by 1 base, with 8 bases between the two germline ends. CDR3 length: 14 residues. The CDR3 loop reads CASSPIPRNTEAFF. For the CDR3, the DNA is TGTGCCAGCTCACCAATCCCCCGGAACACTGAAGCTTTCTTT.

This sequence joins TRBV6-2 or TRBV6-3 and TRBJ1-5; 7 bases line up with TRBD1. Per germline, CDR1 MNHEY and CDR2 SVGEGT. Trimming took 4 bases from V and 6 from J; bases not matched to a gene: 15. The CDR3 is made up of 17 amino acids. The CDR3 nucleotides read TGTGCCAGCAGTTCCGTAATCCGGCAGGGGGGCGTTCAGCCCCAGCATTTT. This gives the protein CASSSVIRQGGVQPQHF.

The J gene is TRBJ1-1, the V gene TRBV29-1; TRBD1 might be the D (5 bases). Germline loops: CDR1 SQVTM, CDR2 ANQGSEA. V gave up 6 bases and J gave up 4 bases, with 12 bases separating them. The CDR3 contains 12 residues. The CDR3 sequence is CSVLGASTEAFF. For the CDR3, the DNA is TGCAGCGTCTTAGGGGCGAGCACTGAAGCTTTCTTT.

This sequence joins TRBV11-2 and TRBJ1-1; 7 positions match TRBD1. Germline V gene data show CDR1 as SGHAT and CDR2 as FQNNGV. This CDR3 has 14 amino acids. V was clipped by 6 bases and J by 0 bases; unmatched bases: 4. CDR3 DNA sequence: TGTGCCAGCAGGGAGGGACAGCTGAACACTGAAGCTTTCTTT. Protein sequence: CASREGQLNTEAFF.

The chain has TRBV7-9 and TRBJ1-1; a possible D gene is TRBD1 (5 bases). V was pared by 2 bases and J by 4 bases, with 11 bases between. The germline V gene encodes CDR1 SEHNR and CDR2 FQNEAQ (reference sequence). This CDR3 contains 14 residues. CDR3 amino acids: CASSLRQGGTEAFF. For the CDR3, the DNA is TGTGCCAGCAGCTTAAGGCAGGGCGGCACTGAAGCTTTCTTT.